Below are 25 T cell receptor beta chains sequenced from a single sample in a study of blood T cell repertoires in COVID-19. The repertoire was sequenced with immunoSEQ multiplex PCR; TCRdb's copy has only in-frame clones and lacks some. The table includes approximately 250,000 clones, 70% to 90% detected once. The sample was peripheral blood. The receptors stem from a man aged 55 to 70 who had recovered from COVID-19.

This rearrangement joins TRBV5-6 to TRBJ2-4, with 14 positions matching TRBD2. CDR3 length: 19 amino acids. Trimming removed 1 base from V and 1 base from J; junction bases left unmatched: 7. Germline V gene sequence: CDR1 SGHDT, CDR2 YYEEEE. CDR3 sequence reads: CASSLKGLAGVFAKNIQYF. CDR3 coding DNA: TGTGCCAGCAGCTTGAAGGGACTAGCGGGAGTGTTTGCCAAAAACATTCAGTACTTC. The variable domain in full, completed from reference TRBV5-6 and TRBJ2-4, reads DAGVTQSPTHLIKTRGQQVTLRCSPKSGHDTVSWYQQALGQGPQFIFQYYEEEERQRGNFPDRFSGHQFPNYSSELNVNALLLGDSALYLCASSLKGLAGVFAKNIQYFGAGTRLSVL.

The chain has TRBV19 and TRBJ2-1; tentatively, D is TRBD1 (6 bases). Germline V gene sequence: CDR1 LNHDA, CDR2 SQIVND (reference sequence). The CDR3 extends over 16 amino acids. V dropped 3 bases and J dropped 0 bases, with 12 bases sitting between them. This CDR3 reads CASSMLGGSSYNEQFF. CDR3 nucleotides: TGTGCCAGTAGTATGTTAGGGGGTAGCTCCTACAATGAGCAGTTCTTC.

The chain combines TRBV29-1 with TRBJ2-1; 10 bases agree with TRBD1. Germline loops: CDR1 SQVTM, CDR2 ANQGSEA. The CDR3 length is 16 residues. J gave up 9 bases and V 4 bases, and 15 bases lay outside the gene matches. The CDR3 protein is CSVAYPRTGGSGEQFF. CDR3 sequence (DNA): TGCAGCGTTGCCTATCCCAGGACAGGGGGATCTGGTGAGCAGTTCTTC.

J is TRBJ2-5 and V is TRBV4-2, with 11 nucleotides matching TRBD2. V was clipped by 4 bases and J by 5 bases; unmatched bases: 9. The CDR3 has 16 amino acids. Germline V CDR1 and CDR2: LGHNA, YNFKEQ. Here the CDR3 DNA reads TGTGCCAGCAGCCTTGAACTAGCGGGGGCAGGGGAGACCCAGTACTTC. Translating gives CASSLELAGAGETQYF.

The CDR3 region is CASSGDSPDYGYTF. DNA for the CDR3: TGTGCCAGTAGTGGGGACAGCCCGGACTATGGCTACACCTTC. The chain joins TRBV19 to TRBJ1-2, with TRBD1 matching over 7 bases. Unmatched junction bases numbered 6, after V lost 5 bases and J lost 3 bases. The CDR3 contains 14 residues. Per the germline V gene, CDR1 is LNHDA and CDR2 is SQIVND (reference sequence).

The genes are TRBV28 and TRBJ1-1; D is uncertain. With 3 bases removed from V and 4 bases from J, the gap between germline ends came to 12 bases. This CDR3 contains 14 residues. Germline V CDR1 and CDR2: MDHEN, SYDVKM. The CDR3 spells CASSLPNRGTEAFF. The CDR3 DNA reads TGTGCCAGCAGTTTGCCCAATCGGGGCACTGAAGCTTTCTTT.

The table lists this clone with a count of one. The chain employs TRBV7-3 and TRBJ2-1; D perhaps matches TRBD2 (5 bases). Germline CDR1 and CDR2: SGHTA and FQGTGA. The CDR3 consists of 15 residues. V shed 1 base and J shed 1 base, with 8 bases lying between them. DNA of the CDR3: TGTGCCAGCAGCTTAAACGGGAAATCCTACAATGAGCAGTTCTTC. This gives the protein CASSLNGKSYNEQFF.

V usage is TRBV5-4 and J usage is TRBJ2-3, with TRBD2 matching over 15 bases. Looked up from germline, CDR1 is SGHNT and CDR2 is YYREEE (reference sequence). Trimming removed 2 bases from V and 8 bases from J; junction bases left unmatched: 6. The CDR3 loop spans 16 amino acids. The CDR3 coding sequence is TGTGCCAGCAGCTTCGGGGGACTAGCGGGAGGAGGTACGCAGTATTTT. Its translation is CASSFGGLAGGGTQYF. Looking up the rest from reference TRBV5-4 and TRBJ2-3 gives the full variable domain: ETGVTQSPTHLIKTRGQQVTLRCSSQSGHNTVSWYQQALGQGPQFIFQYYREEENGRGNFPPRFSGLQFPNYSSELNVNALELDDSALYLCASSFGGLAGGGTQYFGPGTRLTVL.

The chain employs TRBV6-4 and TRBJ2-7; 9 bases are a match to TRBD1. The trim removed 6 bases at V and 5 bases at J, leaving 5 bases unmatched. Per germline, CDR1 MRHNA and CDR2 SNTAGT. This CDR3 region has 13 residues. The CDR3 sequence: CASRADRGNEQYF. In DNA, the CDR3 is TGTGCCAGCAGAGCTGACAGGGGGAACGAGCAGTACTTC.

This clone came up a few times. This chain joins TRBV14 and TRBJ2-2; no reliable D call. Germline values: CDR1 SGHDN, CDR2 FVKESK. The length of the CDR3 is 13 residues. V lost 0 bases to trimming and J lost 8 bases, with 7 bases between them. CDR3 in DNA: TGTGCCAGCAGCCAAGAGAGTCCGGGGGAGCTGTTTTTT. Encoded protein: CASSQESPGELFF.

The chain uses TRBV7-9 and TRBJ1-2, with 10 bases lining up with TRBD1. Germline values: CDR1 SEHNR, CDR2 FQNEAQ (reference sequence). CDR3 length: 16 residues. V was clipped by 7 bases and J by 3 bases; unmatched bases: 11. The DNA of the CDR3 is TGTGCCAGCACCCTAACTAGGGGGACAGGGGACTATGGCTACACCTTC. Protein: CASTLTRGTGDYGYTF.

V gene TRBV7-9 combines with J gene TRBJ1-4, with D uncertain. CDR1 SEHNR and CDR2 FQNEAQ come from the germline V gene (reference sequence). This CDR3 has 15 residues. V lost 2 bases to trimming and J lost 4 bases, with 11 bases between them. The CDR3 here is CASSLNLQNNEKLFF. CDR3 DNA: TGTGCCAGCAGCTTAAACTTACAGAATAATGAAAAACTGTTTTTT.

The rearrangement links TRBV6-5 to TRBJ1-5; a possible D gene is TRBD1 (6 bases). The CDR3 loop spans 14 amino acids. The germline V gene encodes CDR1 MNHEY and CDR2 SVGAGI. V was pared by 6 bases and J by 7 bases, with 16 bases between. Here the CDR3 DNA reads TGTGCCAGCAGCTCAGGACAGCCGGTGCAGCCCCAGCATTTT. Translated, it gives CASSSGQPVQPQHF.

This chain uses TRBV5-5 with TRBJ2-6, with 7 bases aligning to TRBD1. CDR3 length: 19 amino acids. V shed 0 bases, J shed 1 base, and the junction held 10 bases outside the gene matches. The germline gives CDR1 SGHKS, CDR2 YYEKEE (reference sequence). For the CDR3, the DNA is TGTGCCAGCAGCTTGGCGTTTGGGACAGCCGCATCTGGGGCCAACGTCCTGACTTTC. It codes for CASSLAFGTAASGANVLTF.

The chain uses TRBV6-1 and TRBJ1-2; tentatively, D is TRBD1 (5 bases). V gave up 1 base and J gave up 5 bases, with 8 bases separating them. CDR1 is MNHNS, CDR2 SASEGT, per germline. The length of the CDR3 is 13 residues. The CDR3: CASSEGRVYGYTF. The CDR3 region has the DNA TGTGCCAGCAGTGAAGGCAGGGTTTATGGCTACACCTTC.

V gene TRBV7-9 combines with J gene TRBJ2-1, with 7 bases identical to TRBD1. The junction had 7 bases not matched to a gene; V was cut back by 0 bases and J by 2 bases. Germline values: CDR1 SEHNR, CDR2 FQNEAQ (reference sequence). This CDR3 comprises 17 residues. CDR3 in amino acids: CASSLAETGVTYNEQFF. CDR3 bases: TGTGCCAGCAGCTTAGCCGAAACAGGGGTGACCTACAATGAGCAGTTCTTC.

The V and J genes are TRBV28 and TRBJ1-5; D might be TRBD1 (6 bases). This CDR3 has 15 amino acids. Trimming removed 4 bases at V and 6 bases at J, with 16 bases between. Per germline, CDR1 MDHEN and CDR2 SYDVKM. Here the CDR3 reads CASSWRGRRGQPQHF. CDR3 bases: TGTGCCAGCAGTTGGCGGGGGCGAAGGGGTCAGCCCCAGCATTTT.

This clone was counted ten times or more. The chain links TRBV19 to TRBJ2-1, with 8 bases aligning to TRBD1. The V gene's germline CDR1 is LNHDA and CDR2 SQIVND (reference sequence). CDR3 length: 16 residues. V was clipped by 1 base and J by 7 bases; unmatched bases: 9. The CDR3 DNA reads TGTGCCAGTAGTATAGCCGCAGGGGGCGAGTGGAATGAGCAGTTCTTC. It is translated as CASSIAAGGEWNEQFF.

This sequence joins TRBV7-2 and TRBJ2-7; 7 bases align to TRBD1. The CDR3 has 14 residues. J lost 3 bases, V lost 3 bases, and 5 bases had no gene match. Looked up from germline, CDR1 is SGHTA and CDR2 is FQGNSA. CDR3: CASSLTGLGYEQYF. The DNA for the CDR3 is TGTGCCAGCAGCTTGACAGGGTTAGGCTACGAGCAGTACTTC.

The chain has TRBV3-1 (or the pseudogene TRBV3-2) and TRBJ2-3, with a tentative D call TRBD1 (6 bases). This CDR3 contains 14 residues. In germline, CDR1 is LGHDT, CDR2 YNNKEL (reference sequence). Trimming stripped 6 bases from V and 2 bases from J, with 12 bases between. The CDR3 DNA reads as TGTGCCAGCAGTCGGGACACCCACACAGATACGCAGTATTTT. This sequence encodes CASSRDTHTDTQYF.

The V call is TRBV5-5, the J call TRBJ1-3; D is unresolved. The germline CDR1 and CDR2 sequences are SGHKS and YYEKEE (reference sequence). V dropped 4 bases and J dropped 4 bases, with 15 bases sitting between them. The CDR3 spans 15 residues. The CDR3 loop is CASSAIAGSGNTIYF. The CDR3, as DNA: TGTGCCAGCAGCGCCATCGCAGGATCGGGAAACACCATATATTTT.

The CDR3 region is CAWSGGPNTEAFF. For the CDR3, the DNA is TGTGCCTGGAGCGGAGGGCCGAACACTGAAGCTTTCTTT. The chain has TRBV30 and TRBJ1-1, with D uncertain. The CDR3 sequence is 13 residues long. CDR1 is GTSNPN and CDR2 is SVGIG in the germline V gene (reference sequence). V lost 3 bases and J lost 1, with 9 bases in between.

The chain is built from TRBV19 and TRBJ2-2, with 13 bases fitting TRBD2. CDR3 length: 16 residues. J gave up 7 bases and V 6 bases, and 8 bases lay outside the gene matches. Looked up from germline, CDR1 is LNHDA and CDR2 is SQIVND (reference sequence). Written as DNA, the CDR3 is TGTGCCAGTAGCACTAGCGGGAGGGATCGGGGCGGGGAGCTGTTTTTT. Encoded protein: CASSTSGRDRGGELFF.

V and J are TRBV27 and TRBJ1-1; TRBD1 matches 10 bases. Germline CDR1 and CDR2: MNHEY and SMNVEV (reference sequence). CDR3 size: 16 residues. Trimming took 7 bases from V and 3 from J; bases not matched to a gene: 11. The DNA of the CDR3 is TGTGCCAGCAATAGGGACAGGGGAATGGCGGACACTGAAGCTTTCTTT. Translating gives CASNRDRGMADTEAFF.

V gene TRBV5-6 combines with J gene TRBJ2-7; 8 nucleotides match TRBD1. With 4 bases clipped from V and 5 bases from J, the junction kept 14 bases outside the gene matches. The CDR3 runs to 16 residues. Germline V gives CDR1 SGHDT, CDR2 YYEEEE. Here the CDR3 DNA reads TGTGCCAGCAGCCAAACAGGGGCAGGGGGCTACCACGAGCAGTACTTC. It translates to CASSQTGAGGYHEQYF.